These T cell receptor beta chains were read from a single sample in a study of cytomegalovirus exposure and HLA in healthy donors. Assay: immunoSEQ multiplex PCR; the TCRdb copy retains only in-frame clones and omits some. The table records some 110,000 clones, around 80% of them present only once. The sample was PBMCs. These receptors were taken from a man aged 40-55 years in good health and CMV-seronegative. The CDR3 runs from the conserved cysteine through the conserved F or W. A D gene is named only where the DNA matches it firmly. Rows give clone size only sometimes, using once, few, many, or a class for an expanded clone.

once	TRBJ2-7	TRBV4-2	TRBD2	16	CASSQEGSGGANEQYF	TGTGCCAGCAGCCAAGAGGGGAGCGGGGGGGCCAACGAGCAGTACTTC
NA	TRBJ2-7	TRBV5-1	TRBD1	18	CASSLAIRTDRGFYEQYF	TGCGCCAGCAGCTTGGCCATTAGAACGGACAGGGGATTCTACGAGCAGTACTTC
NA	TRBJ1-4	TRBV6-1	NA	12	CASAKTNEKLFF	TGTGCCAGCGCGAAGACTAATGAAAAACTGTTTTTT
few	TRBJ2-1	TRBV15	TRBD2	16	CATSTGLAGGRDEQFF	TGTGCCACCAGCACGGGACTAGCGGGGGGGCGTGATGAGCAGTTCTTC
NA	TRBJ2-1	TRBV10-3	TRBD2	16	CAISEGGLAGPNEQFF	TGTGCCATCAGTGAAGGCGGACTAGCGGGGCCCAATGAGCAGTTCTTC
few	TRBJ1-2	TRBV28	NA	13	CASTTGFHYGYTF	TGTGCCAGCACAACAGGATTCCACTATGGCTACACCTTC
NA	TRBJ1-4	TRBV15	NA	14	CATSSLGANEKLFF	TGTGCCACCAGCAGCCTCGGGGCTAATGAAAAACTGTTTTTT
NA	TRBJ1-5	TRBV2	NA	15	CASSETKTSSQPQHF	TGTGCCAGCAGTGAAACGAAGACATCCTCTCAGCCCCAGCATTTT
NA	TRBJ2-4	TRBV5-4	NA	14	CASSTGRAKNIQYF	TGTGCCAGCAGTACGGGTAGGGCCAAAAACATTCAGTACTTC
NA	TRBJ2-2	TRBV9	TRBD1	16	CASSGTGLGGTGELFF	TGTGCCAGCAGCGGGACAGGGCTCGGAGGCACCGGGGAGCTGTTTTTT
NA	TRBJ2-7	TRBV18	NA	14	CASSPAGASYEQYF	TGTGCCAGCTCACCAGCGGGGGCTTCCTACGAGCAGTACTTC
NA	TRBJ1-1	TRBV7-3	TRBD1	13	CASSVQGEGEAFF	TGTGCCAGCAGCGTACAGGGGGAGGGTGAAGCTTTCTTT
few	TRBJ2-1	TRBV11-3	TRBD2	17	CASSLEGGLAGKNEQFF	TGTGCCAGCAGCTTAGAGGGCGGACTAGCGGGGAAGAATGAGCAGTTCTTC
NA	TRBJ2-3	TRBV5-6	NA	13	CASSLGQAHTQYF	TGTGCCAGCAGCTTGGGGCAGGCCCATACGCAGTATTTT
NA	TRBJ2-2	TRBV27	NA	14	CASSFQGLPGELFF	TGTGCCAGCAGTTTTCAGGGGTTACCCGGGGAGCTGTTTTTT
NA	TRBJ1-3	TRBV5-1	NA	15	CALYMDSLTGNTIYF	TGCGCCCTCTACATGGACAGCCTCACTGGAAACACCATATATTTT
NA	TRBJ1-1	TRBV10-1	NA	14	CASSESGRSKEAFF	TGCGCCAGCAGTGAGTCTGGCAGGTCGAAGGAAGCTTTCTTT
NA	TRBJ1-5	TRBV7-8	NA	14	CASTFSGRDQPQHF	TGTGCCAGCACATTCTCAGGGCGCGATCAGCCCCAGCATTTT
few	TRBJ2-1	TRBV5-1	TRBD2	14	CASKRSGEYNEQFF	TGCGCCAGCAAGCGGAGCGGGGAATACAATGAGCAGTTCTTC
NA	TRBJ2-2	TRBV11-2	TRBD2	16	CASSLYGGGAPGELFF	TGTGCCAGCAGCTTATACGGCGGGGGGGCCCCCGGGGAGCTGTTTTTT
NA	TRBJ2-7	TRBV11-2	NA	13	CASSSGSLAQQYF	TGTGCCAGCAGCTCCGGGTCCTTGGCACAGCAGTACTTC
NA	TRBJ2-1	TRBV7-8	TRBD2	15	CASSLGGGGADEQFF	TGTGCCAGCAGCTTAGGCGGCGGGGGGGCGGACGAGCAGTTCTTC
NA	TRBJ2-5	TRBV7-9	TRBD2	15	CASSPVAGGQETQYF	TGTGCCAGCAGCCCTGTAGCGGGGGGCCAAGAGACCCAGTACTTC
NA	TRBJ2-7	TRBV9	TRBD2	19	CASSSGVAAGGPRSSEQYF	TGTGCCAGCAGCTCCGGAGTTGCAGCGGGGGGTCCGAGGTCATCCGAGCAGTACTTC
once	TRBJ2-4	TRBV5-1	NA	13	CASSGESKNIQYF	TGCGCCAGCAGCGGAGAGTCCAAAAACATTCAGTACTTC
once	TRBJ2-7	TRBV5-5	NA	15	CASSLATNTAYEQYF	TGTGCCAGCAGCTTGGCCACGAACACCGCCTACGAGCAGTACTTC
NA	TRBJ2-5	TRBV14	TRBD2	18	CASSQDSRLAGVQETQYF	TGTGCCAGCAGCCAAGATAGTCGGCTAGCGGGGGTCCAAGAGACCCAGTACTTC
once	TRBJ2-5	TRBV7-6	NA	15	CASSSLWGHTETQYF	TGTGCCAGCAGCTCCCTCTGGGGACATACAGAGACCCAGTACTTC
NA	TRBJ1-1	TRBV19	TRBD1	14	CASSFTSDRVGAFF	TGTGCCAGTAGTTTTACCTCGGACAGGGTTGGAGCTTTCTTT
few	TRBJ1-2	TRBV4-1	TRBD1	16	CASRPRAGGSSYGYTF	TGCGCCAGCAGGCCACGGGCAGGGGGGAGTAGCTATGGCTACACCTTC
NA	TRBJ2-7	TRBV5-1	TRBD2	14	CASSFLAGAEEQYF	TGCGCCAGCAGCTTTCTAGCGGGGGCTGAGGAGCAGTACTTC
once	TRBJ1-5	TRBV19	NA	13	CASSGQGTQPQHF	TGTGCCAGTAGTGGGCAGGGTACCCAGCCCCAGCATTTT